These T cell receptor beta chains were read from a single sample in a study of spatial heterogeneity in lung cancer. TCRdb re-analysed the 5' RACE reads in MiXCR, keeping a single row per CDR3 protein. Seen here are more than 5,000 distinct CDR3 sequences, over 7.5% observed once, and the top ten hold over 30%. Sequencing used lung tumor tissue, obtained at surgery. The source is a female donor with early-stage non-small cell lung cancer. The CDR3 runs from the conserved cysteine through the conserved F or W. Fields, in order: D gene, CDR3 length, J gene, V gene, clone size, CDR3 DNA, CDR3 protein. D genes are given only for firm matches. The size entry is marked missing in some rows and otherwise reads once, few, many or a size class.

NA | 12 | TRBJ1-5 | TRBV12-3/TRBV12-4 | many | TGTGCCAGCAGTTTTGAGGTTCAGCCCCAGCATTTT | CASSFEVQPQHF
NA | 14 | TRBJ1-4 | TRBV28 | many | TGTGCCAGCAGAGAGGGCGGAACTAATGAAAAACTGTTTTTT | CASREGGTNEKLFF
NA | 13 | TRBJ1-6 | TRBV20-1 | many | TGCAGTGCTAGAGGCAGCCTAAATTCACCCCTCCACTTT | CSARGSLNSPLHF
NA | 11 | TRBJ1-2 | TRBV12-3/TRBV12-4 | many | TGTGCCAGCAGTTTATATCCTGGCTACACCTTC | CASSLYPGYTF
NA | 13 | TRBJ1-1 | TRBV30 | many | TGTGCCTGGAGTGTCACCGGTGGCACTGAAGCTTTCTTT | CAWSVTGGTEAFF
NA | 12 | TRBJ1-5 | TRBV21-1 | NA | TGTGCCAGCAGCAAATCCGAGGCCCACCAGCATTTT | CASSKSEAHQHF
NA | 14 | TRBJ2-2 | TRBV2 | medium-sized | TGTGCCAGCCGTGAGGGGAATCGTCGCGGGGAGCTGTTTTTT | CASREGNRRGELFF
TRBD1 | 16 | TRBJ1-3 | TRBV28 | medium-sized | TGTGCCAGCAGCCCAGGGGACAGGCCTACTGGAAACACCATATATTTT | CASSPGDRPTGNTIYF
NA | 15 | TRBJ2-2 | TRBV28 | medium-sized | TGTGCCAGCAGTTTTTTGCAGGGGAACACCGGGGAGCTGTTTTTT | CASSFLQGNTGELFF
TRBD1 | 16 | TRBJ1-5 | TRBV6-6 | medium-sized | TGTGCCAGCAGTCACCATGGGACAGTTAATTATCAGCCCCAGCATTTT | CASSHHGTVNYQPQHF
TRBD2 | 21 | TRBJ2-3 | TRBV15 | many | TGTGCCACCAGCAGAGATGGTGCTAGCGGGGGGGCCGGGGGTTATGTAGATACGCAGTATTTT | CATSRDGASGGAGGYVDTQYF
NA | 11 | TRBJ1-1 | TRBV6-5 | medium-sized | TGTGCCAGCAGTTACTTGGACGGGGCTTTCTTT | CASSYLDGAFF
NA | 12 | TRBJ1-5 | TRBV20-1 | many | TGCAGTGCCTACAGGGTGAATCAGCCCCAGCATTTT | CSAYRVNQPQHF
NA | 14 | TRBJ1-2 | TRBV7-8 | NA | TGTGCCAGCAGCTTTAAGGGAGTCTTTCATGGCTACACCTTC | CASSFKGVFHGYTF
TRBD1 | 14 | TRBJ2-5 | TRBV3-1 | many | TGTGCCAGCAGCCGAGGGGACAGGGAGGAGACCCAGTACTTC | CASSRGDREETQYF
NA | 15 | TRBJ1-1 | TRBV7-2 | medium-sized | TGTGCCAGCAGCTTAGCTTATCCCAGGGGCACTGAAGCTTTCTTT | CASSLAYPRGTEAFF
NA | 12 | TRBJ1-4 | TRBV7-6 | NA | TGTGCCAGCAGCTTACCCGGGGAAAAACTGTTTTTT | CASSLPGEKLFF
NA | 11 | TRBJ2-2 | TRBV5-1 | many | TGCGCCAGCAGCTTGGCCGGGGAGCTGTTTTTT | CASSLAGELFF
NA | 14 | TRBJ1-1 | TRBV19 | many | TGTGCCAGTATTGGAGAAGGGTTGCTAACTGAAGCTTTCTTT | CASIGEGLLTEAFF
TRBD1 | 15 | TRBJ2-2 | TRBV5-1 | many | TGCGCCAGCAGCTCCCAGGGGGAAGGAACCGGGGAGCTGTTTTTT | CASSSQGEGTGELFF
TRBD1 | 15 | TRBJ2-1 | TRBV20-1 | many | TGCAGTGCTAGACGGGACAGGGATAGATACAATGAGCAGTTCTTC | CSARRDRDRYNEQFF
NA | 17 | TRBJ1-6 | TRBV23-1 | medium-sized | TGCGCCAGCAGTCACCCCGGGCAGGGCGCCTATAATTCACCCCTCCACTTT | CASSHPGQGAYNSPLHF
TRBD2 | 15 | TRBJ2-5 | TRBV2 | medium-sized | TGTGCCAGCAGTGGTTGGACTAGCGCTGAAGAGACCCAGTACTTC | CASSGWTSAEETQYF
TRBD1 | 15 | TRBJ1-6 | TRBV12-3/TRBV12-4 | many | TGTGCCAGCAGTGTCACAGGGGTCCTCAATTCACCCCTCCACTTT | CASSVTGVLNSPLHF
NA | 15 | TRBJ2-3 | TRBV5-1 | many | TGCGCCAGCAGCTTGGTCGCGGACAGCACAGATACGCAGTATTTT | CASSLVADSTDTQYF
NA | 14 | TRBJ1-1 | TRBV28 | many | TGTGCCAGCAGTCTCACCAGGGGTAAGGCTGAAGCTTTCTTT | CASSLTRGKAEAFF
NA | 13 | TRBJ1-4 | TRBV7-9 | many | TGTGCCAGCAGCCTGGGGTCGAGCGAAAAACTGTTTTTT | CASSLGSSEKLFF
NA | 14 | TRBJ2-3 | TRBV10-2 | many | TGCGCCAGCAGTCCGACTAGAGTGGCAGATACGCAGTATTTT | CASSPTRVADTQYF
NA | 13 | TRBJ2-7 | TRBV6-5 | medium-sized | TGTGCCAGCAGTTACCTCGGCTCCTACGAGCAGTACTTC | CASSYLGSYEQYF
NA | 14 | TRBJ1-1 | TRBV6-1 | medium-sized | TGTGCCAGCAGTGATTGGGGCCTAAACACTGAAGCTTTCTTT | CASSDWGLNTEAFF
TRBD2 | 18 | TRBJ2-2 | TRBV7-7 | many | TGTGCCAGCAGCTTAGGCCTAGCGGGAGCGCGGGACACCGGGGAGCTGTTTTTT | CASSLGLAGARDTGELFF
NA | 15 | TRBJ1-2 | TRBV4-1 | many | TGCGCCAGCAGGAAACAGGACGGCTCTAACTATGGCTACACCTTC | CASRKQDGSNYGYTF
NA | 12 | TRBJ2-7 | TRBV29-1 | many | TGCAGCGTTACAAACTGGTTCCACGAGCAGTACTTC | CSVTNWFHEQYF
NA | 15 | TRBJ2-1 | TRBV6-5 | many | TGTGCCAGCAGTTCCACTGGACAGTACTACAATGAGCAGTTCTTC | CASSSTGQYYNEQFF
NA | 13 | TRBJ1-1 | TRBV10-1 | medium-sized | TGCGCCAGCAAACCAGGGTACGGGACTGAAGCTTTCTTT | CASKPGYGTEAFF
NA | 11 | TRBJ2-7 | TRBV21-1 | many | TGTGCCACAGTACAGGCCTACGAGCAGTACTTC | CATVQAYEQYF
NA | 15 | TRBJ1-2 | TRBV7-2 | many | TGTGCCAGCAGCTTAGGAGATGGGGCGTCGTACGGCTACACCTTC | CASSLGDGASYGYTF
TRBD1 | 15 | TRBJ2-3 | TRBV10-1 | many | TGCGCCAGCAGTGCTCGGACAGGGGGCTCAGATACGCAGTATTTT | CASSARTGGSDTQYF